These 2 T cell receptor beta chains came from one sample sequenced in a study of cytomegalovirus exposure and HLA in healthy donors. The PCR was carried out with 60 Vbeta primers and 13 Jbeta primers. The protocol was immunoSEQ multiplex PCR, while the TCRdb copy is restricted to in-frame clones and leaves out a portion. The sample carries 150,000 or so clones, 79% recorded once. What was sequenced was PBMCs. These receptors were collected from a woman aged 40 to 50 in good health and CMV-seropositive.

The V gene is TRBV30, the J gene TRBJ2-7, with TRBD1 matching over 10 bases. Germline V lookup: CDR1 GTSNPN, CDR2 SVGIG (reference sequence). This CDR3 contains 12 residues. The V gene end was trimmed by 3 bases and the J gene end by 10 bases; junction bases not matched to a gene: 6. CDR3 amino acids: CAWSLDRGPQYF. The CDR3 bases are TGTGCCTGGAGCCTCGACAGGGGGCCTCAGTACTTC.

The chain recombines TRBV7-2 with TRBJ2-1; weak D call: TRBD2 (6 bases). CDR1 is SGHTA and CDR2 is FQGNSA in the germline V gene. Trimming removed 1 base from V and 4 bases from J, with 11 bases in between. The CDR3 totals 15 residues. Here the CDR3 DNA reads TGTGCCAGCAGCTTAGGGGCGGGAACTTACAATGAGCAGTTCTTC. It specifies CASSLGAGTYNEQFF.